The rows below give T cell receptor beta chains drawn from one sample of a study of blood T cells in healthy people across ages. TCRdb ran MiXCR on the 5' RACE reads and lists one entry per CDR3 protein. The table includes over 1,200,000 distinct CDR3 sequences, 59% detected once. Sample: blood. These receptors all come from a man between 18 and 29 years old in good health. Both conserved end residues are part of each CDR3. Fields, in order: J gene, clone size, V gene, D gene, CDR3 protein, CDR3 DNA. D genes are given only for firm matches. Clone size, where shown, is once, few, many, or a class for clones that have expanded.

J: TRBJ2-1; size: .; V: TRBV5-1; D: TRBD2; CDR3: CASSLEINSGRINNEQFF; DNA: TGCGCCAGCAGCCTAGAAATTAATAGCGGGAGGATCAACAATGAGCAGTTCTTC
J: TRBJ1-6; size: .; V: TRBV4-1; D: TRBD1; CDR3: CASSQDGDRGSPLHF; DNA: TGCGCCAGCAGCCAAGATGGGGACAGGGGTTCACCCCTCCACTTT
J: TRBJ2-4; size: .; V: TRBV4-1; D: .; CDR3: CASSQGGVPYF; DNA: TGCGCCAGCAGCCAAGGGGGAGTGCCGTACTTC
J: TRBJ2-3; size: few; V: TRBV9; D: .; CDR3: CASSVETGEDTQYF; DNA: TGTGCCAGCAGCGTAGAAACTGGGGAAGATACGCAGTATTTT
J: TRBJ2-5; size: few; V: TRBV10-1; D: .; CDR3: CASSESGGSETQYF; DNA: TGCGCCAGCAGTGAGTCAGGGGGTTCGGAGACCCAGTACTTC
J: TRBJ2-1; size: .; V: TRBV7-6; D: .; CDR3: CASSLGVIGDEQFF; DNA: TGTGCCAGCAGCTTAGGAGTAATCGGGGATGAGCAGTTCTTC
J: TRBJ2-7; size: .; V: TRBV12-3/TRBV12-4; D: .; CDR3: CASSSRREQYF; DNA: TGTGCCAGCAGTTCCCGCCGCGAGCAGTACTTC
J: TRBJ1-2; size: few; V: TRBV12-3/TRBV12-4; D: .; CDR3: CASNRPGETGYTF; DNA: TGTGCCAGCAACCGACCTGGGGAGACCGGCTACACCTTC
J: TRBJ1-5; size: .; V: TRBV5-5; D: .; CDR3: CASSFGNSNQPQHF; DNA: TGTGCCAGCAGCTTCGGAAATAGCAATCAGCCCCAGCATTTT
J: TRBJ1-5; size: .; V: TRBV2; D: .; CDR3: CASRASSYQPQHF; DNA: TGTGCCAGCAGGGCAAGCAGCTATCAGCCCCAGCATTTT